This TCR beta chain was identified in a study of blood T cell repertoires in COVID-19 (dated by TCRdb to the early 2020s). Looking at the study overall: Samples from collaborators originated in the United States, Italy and Spain and spanned both the acute and convalescent phases of COVID-19. The material from the prospective study consisted of cDNA or gDNA derived from T cells, B-cell-depleted T cells, or PBMCs. Subjects who had been exposed to COVID-19, were actively infected with it, or had recovered from it provided the deeply sampled blood TCRbeta repertoires that made up the dataset. The repertoires were released in a freely available public database meant as a resource for research on the immune response to SARS-CoV-2. The samples were drawn from two sources: the first 160 participants of the ongoing ImmuneRACE study, and fewer than 1,500 subjects contributed by 6 global collaborators. Nearly every sample came with metadata listing a de-identified subject ID, COVID-19 status, age in years and sex. Where HLA class I and class II types were available, the types were taken from metadata supplied by the sample provider, not from assay-based typing.

This clone was seen a handful of times. Its antigen target is currently unknown. The sample holds no much larger clone one base away, and base qualities are not on file. V is trimmed back by 6 bases and J by 7 bases, and the junction contains 5 bases that no gene match accounts for. Measured from the cysteine to the phenylalanine, the CDR3 is 12 residues long. The read is trimmed to its CDR3 DNA, 36 bases read in frame from base 1. CDR1 is given as MDHEN and CDR2 as SYDVKM, both from the germline V gene. On the study overall, not on this receptor specifically: How much clinical and demographic metadata was included differed by source and by participant, and the metadata was provided uncurated.

The immunoSEQ Assay, a bias-controlled multiplex PCR, was used to amplify TCRbeta CDR3 regions from genomic DNA. Concerning the study's data processing: Nucleated cell counts per sample were estimated from amplification of reference gene primers within the assay. To quantify the absolute abundance of each unique TCRbeta CDR3 rearrangement, sequence reads were collapsed and filtered. Productive Simpson clonality was computed per sample as the square root of Simpson's diversity index over productive rearrangements. The clones in this table, taken by TCRdb from immuneACCESS, are in-frame only. Not every clone is retained; where verified, under half of the shortfall comes from an unresolved V gene, and the cause of the rest is unknown. V and J calls and clone size are copied from that table; D and trimming were computed from the DNA. The sample has 130,000 or so clones on record, about 83% of them singletons. Of the sample, about 3.8% is held by the ten largest clones.

Whole blood was collected in K2EDTA tubes by collaborating institutions according to the institutions' own protocols. For TCRbeta analysis, collaborators shipped samples in one of three forms: frozen whole blood, isolated PBMCs, or DNA extracted from either of those sample types. The source is a man aged 60 to 69 with acute or convalescent COVID-19. This sequence uses TRBV28 and TRBJ2-7; 8 bases in the middle match TRBD2. Input material: peripheral blood. CDR3 sequence: CASRSGSIEQYF. The DNA reads TGTGCCAGCAGGAGCGGGAGCATTGAGCAGTACTTC.